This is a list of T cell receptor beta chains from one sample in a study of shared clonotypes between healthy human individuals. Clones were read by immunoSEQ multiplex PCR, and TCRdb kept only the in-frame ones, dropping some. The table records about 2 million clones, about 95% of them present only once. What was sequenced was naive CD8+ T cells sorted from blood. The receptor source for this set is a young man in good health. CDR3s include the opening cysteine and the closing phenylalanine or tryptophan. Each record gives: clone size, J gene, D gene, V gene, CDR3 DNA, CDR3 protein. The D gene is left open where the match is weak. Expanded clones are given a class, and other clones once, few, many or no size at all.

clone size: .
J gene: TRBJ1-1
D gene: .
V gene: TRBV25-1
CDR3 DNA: TGTGCCAGCAGTGAATGGGGGTCAGGGGCTGAAGCTTTCTTT
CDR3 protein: CASSEWGSGAEAFF

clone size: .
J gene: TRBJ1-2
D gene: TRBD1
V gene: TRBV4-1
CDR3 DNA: TGCGCCAGCAGCCCCCAGGGACAGGCGGACTATGGCTACACCTTC
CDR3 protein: CASSPQGQADYGYTF

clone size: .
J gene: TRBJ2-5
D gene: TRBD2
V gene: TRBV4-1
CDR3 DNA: TGCGCCAGCAGCCCCTCAGCGGGGGGAGAGACCCAGTACTTC
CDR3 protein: CASSPSAGGETQYF

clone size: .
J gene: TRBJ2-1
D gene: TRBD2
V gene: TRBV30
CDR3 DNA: TGTGCCTGGAGCCTCAGCGGGGGGGCTGAGCAGTTCTTC
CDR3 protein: CAWSLSGGAEQFF

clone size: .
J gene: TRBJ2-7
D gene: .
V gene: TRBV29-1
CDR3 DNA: TGCAGCGTTGTCTCTTTCGGGGTATCCTACGAGCAGTACTTC
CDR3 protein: CSVVSFGVSYEQYF

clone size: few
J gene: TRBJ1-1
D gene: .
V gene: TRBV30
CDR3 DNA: TGTGCCTGGAGTAGAATGAACACTGAAGCTTTCTTT
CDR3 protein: CAWSRMNTEAFF

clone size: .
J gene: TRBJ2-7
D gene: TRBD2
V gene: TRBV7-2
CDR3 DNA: TGTGCCAGCAGCCAAGGGACTAGCGGGAGTGTTTACGAGCAGTACTTC
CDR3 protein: CASSQGTSGSVYEQYF

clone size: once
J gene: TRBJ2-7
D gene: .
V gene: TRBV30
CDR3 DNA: TGTGCCTGGAGTGTTGGGGGATTCAACGAGCAGTACTTC
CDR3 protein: CAWSVGGFNEQYF

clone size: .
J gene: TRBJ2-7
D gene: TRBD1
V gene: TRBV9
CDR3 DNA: TGTGCCAGCAGCGCCGGGACAGGGTATGACGAGCAGTACTTC
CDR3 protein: CASSAGTGYDEQYF

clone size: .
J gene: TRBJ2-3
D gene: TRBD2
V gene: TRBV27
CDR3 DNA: TGTGCCAGCAGCCTTAGCGGGGGGCGACAAGATACGCAGTATTTT
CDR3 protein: CASSLSGGRQDTQYF

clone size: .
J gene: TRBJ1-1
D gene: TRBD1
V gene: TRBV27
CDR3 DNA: TGTGCCAGCAGCCCAGGACAGGGATATGAAGCTTTCTTT
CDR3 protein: CASSPGQGYEAFF

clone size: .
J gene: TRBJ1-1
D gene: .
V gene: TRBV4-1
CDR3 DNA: TGCGCCAGCAGCCGTAACACAGGGTTAACTGAAGCTTTCTTT
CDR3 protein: CASSRNTGLTEAFF

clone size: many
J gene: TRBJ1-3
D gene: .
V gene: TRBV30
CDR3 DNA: TGTGCCTGGAACGGGGGGCCACGAAACACCATATATTTT
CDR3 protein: CAWNGGPRNTIYF

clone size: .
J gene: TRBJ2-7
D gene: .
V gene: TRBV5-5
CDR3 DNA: TGTGCCAGCAGCTTAGGGACACTCTACGAGCAGTACTTC
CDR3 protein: CASSLGTLYEQYF

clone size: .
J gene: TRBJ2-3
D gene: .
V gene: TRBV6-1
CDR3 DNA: TGTGCCAGCACTGACCAAGCGGGGCAGGGGTTTGGGGGCACAGATACGCAGTATTTT
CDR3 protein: CASTDQAGQGFGGTDTQYF

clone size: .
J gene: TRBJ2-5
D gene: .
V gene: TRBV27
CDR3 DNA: TGTGCCAGCAGTCCCCGACAGGCGCAAGAGACCCAGTACTTC
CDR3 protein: CASSPRQAQETQYF

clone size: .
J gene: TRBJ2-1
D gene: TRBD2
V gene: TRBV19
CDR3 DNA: TGTGCCAGTAGCTTTGCGTGGGGACTAGCGGGAGCCTACAATGAGCAGTTCTTC
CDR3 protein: CASSFAWGLAGAYNEQFF